The 20 T cell receptor beta chains presented below share a single source sample, sequenced in a study of blood T cell repertoires in COVID-19. Assay used: immunoSEQ multiplex PCR; TCRdb lists only in-frame clones, some missing. The table has about 160,000 clones, 82% seen once. The material sequenced was peripheral blood. These receptors all come from a woman aged 40 to 50 with COVID-19, enrolled during active disease.

This clone has only a few counts. This chain joins TRBV6-6 and TRBJ2-1, with 10 bases fitting TRBD2. V lost 5 bases, J lost 3 bases, and 7 bases stayed unmatched. CDR1 is MNHNY, CDR2 SVGAGI, per germline (reference sequence). CDR3 length equals 16 residues. The CDR3 sequence: CASSHRTSGFYNEQFF. In DNA form, the CDR3 reads TGTGCCAGCAGTCATCGGACTAGCGGATTCTACAATGAGCAGTTCTTC.

This chain joins TRBV18 and TRBJ2-7, with D possibly being TRBD1 (6 bases). The germline V gene encodes CDR1 KGHSH and CDR2 LQKENI. This CDR3 has 13 residues. The ends were cut back, 2 bases at V and 7 bases at J, with 12 bases in the middle. The CDR3 protein is CASSPTQGVEQYV. The CDR3 nucleotides read TGTGCCAGCTCACCAACACAGGGTGTTGAGCAGTACGTC.

This sequence joins TRBV10-1 and TRBJ1-1; perhaps TRBD1 as D (6 bases). This CDR3 spans 14 amino acids. From germline, CDR1 is WNHNN and CDR2 SYGVQD (reference sequence). Between the trimmed V and J ends, which lost 3 bases and 4 bases, there was a span of 12 bases. Here the CDR3 reads CASSDFQGSTEAFF. The DNA for the CDR3 is TGCGCCAGCAGTGATTTCCAGGGGAGCACTGAAGCTTTCTTT.

This clone was detected once. The chain couples TRBV6-1 to TRBJ2-1; TRBD2 might be the D (7 bases). The CDR3 extends over 15 amino acids. V was clipped by 3 bases and J by 2 bases, with 11 bases between them. CDR1 MNHNS and CDR2 SASEGT come from the germline V gene. The chain's CDR3 is CASSEGGRPYNEQFF. Here the CDR3 DNA reads TGTGCCAGCAGTGAGGGGGGGCGCCCCTACAATGAGCAGTTCTTC.

This chain links TRBV3-1 (or the pseudogene TRBV3-2) with TRBJ1-2; the match to TRBD1 covers 11 bases. With V trimmed by 6 bases and J by 4 bases, 4 bases remained unmatched. Germline values: CDR1 LGHDT, CDR2 YNNKEL (reference sequence). This CDR3 contains 14 residues. The CDR3 loop reads CASRQGQGVYGYTF. Here the CDR3 DNA reads TGTGCCAGCAGACAGGGACAGGGGGTCTATGGCTACACCTTC.

The chain links TRBV5-1 to TRBJ1-1; 8 bases line up with TRBD1. With V trimmed by 0 bases and J by 0 bases, 4 bases remained unmatched. This CDR3 is built from 16 residues. Germline V gene sequence: CDR1 SGHRS, CDR2 YFSETQ. DNA for the CDR3: TGCGCCAGCAGCTTGGGGACAGGGAGGATGAACACTGAAGCTTTCTTT. Translation: CASSLGTGRMNTEAFF.

The CDR3 bases are TGTGCCAGCTCCGCGGGGGGTTTCTATGAGCAGTTCTTC. Protein sequence: CASSAGGFYEQFF. This chain connects TRBV14 to TRBJ2-1; 8 bases agree with TRBD2. CDR3 size: 13 residues. The trim removed 8 bases at V and 8 bases at J, leaving 8 bases unmatched. Germline CDR1 SGHDN, CDR2 FVKESK.

The V and J genes are TRBV6-4 and TRBJ2-1; 13 bases map to TRBD2. CDR3 size: 16 residues. CDR1 is MRHNA, CDR2 SNTAGT, per germline. J was trimmed by 8 bases and V by 0 bases; bases with no gene match: 4. The CDR3 coding sequence is TGTGCCAGCAGTGACTCGGGACTAGCGGGGAGGGATGAGCAGTTCTTC. The encoded protein is CASSDSGLAGRDEQFF.

The rearrangement links TRBV2 to TRBJ2-1; a weak D match, TRBD1 (6 bases). V was shortened by 5 bases and J by 6 bases, with 14 bases between the two germline ends. This CDR3 contains 14 residues. Germline assignment: CDR1 SNHLY and CDR2 FYNNEI. Here the CDR3 DNA reads TGTGCCAGCAGTCGTAACAGGGAGAGCAATGAGCAGTTCTTC. Translation gives CASSRNRESNEQFF.

V gene TRBV6-5 combines with J gene TRBJ1-2; the D gene is possibly TRBD1 (6 bases). V was cut by 1 base and J by 4 bases, with 13 bases left in between. CDR1 MNHEY and CDR2 SVGAGI come from the germline V gene. CDR3 length: 15 residues. CDR3 in DNA: TGTGCCAGCAGTTACTATGCGCAGGGGATCTATGGCTACACCTTC. It specifies CASSYYAQGIYGYTF.

The chain combines TRBV6-5 with TRBJ2-1; 12 nucleotides align to TRBD2. CDR3 size: 16 residues. Unmatched junction bases numbered 8, after V lost 3 bases and J lost 8 bases. Germline V gene data show CDR1 as MNHEY and CDR2 as SVGAGI. CDR3 sequence reads: CASSYSASGGGDEQFF. DNA for the CDR3: TGTGCCAGCAGTTATTCGGCTAGCGGGGGGGGCGATGAGCAGTTCTTC.

The chain employs TRBV5-1 and TRBJ2-5; D remains unclear. V was pared by 4 bases and J by 4 bases, with 14 bases between. The CDR3 is 14 amino acids. The germline V gene encodes CDR1 SGHRS and CDR2 YFSETQ. CDR3 DNA sequence: TGCGCCAGCAGCCAGATAGCCTCGGGAGAGACCCAGTACTTC. Translating gives CASSQIASGETQYF.

This chain links TRBV7-9 with TRBJ2-3, with a possible D match to TRBD2 (6 bases). This CDR3 has 15 residues. V was cut by 2 bases and J by 1 base, with 10 bases left in between. Germline V lookup: CDR1 SEHNR, CDR2 FQNEAQ (reference sequence). The chain's CDR3 is CASSLSPGGTDTQYF. The CDR3 bases are TGTGCCAGCAGCTTATCCCCGGGAGGCACAGATACGCAGTATTTT.

The chain couples TRBV5-6 to TRBJ2-2; 7 bases are a match to TRBD1. The ends lost 0 bases at V and 6 bases at J; junction bases unmatched: 8. CDR3 length: 16 amino acids. Germline CDR1 SGHDT, CDR2 YYEEEE. The CDR3, as DNA: TGTGCCAGCAGCTTGGCTCCGAGACAGGGTGCCGGGGAGCTGTTTTTT. This gives the protein CASSLAPRQGAGELFF.

This clone occurred many times. The chain links TRBV2 to TRBJ1-2; D possibly corresponds to TRBD1 (6 bases). The CDR3 sequence is 15 residues long. Looked up from germline, CDR1 is SNHLY and CDR2 is FYNNEI. V dropped 9 bases and J dropped 4 bases, with 21 bases sitting between them. CDR3 protein: CARGRRDIGFYGYTF. The DNA of the CDR3 is TGTGCCAGAGGGCGAAGGGACATCGGATTCTATGGCTACACCTTC.

The chain combines TRBV3-1 (or the pseudogene TRBV3-2) with TRBJ2-3, with unresolved D. The V gene's germline CDR1 is LGHDT and CDR2 YNNKEL (reference sequence). The CDR3 length is 13 residues. The V end lost 6 bases, the J end lost 0 bases, and 7 bases lay between the germline ends. CDR3 sequence: CASSDRSTDTQYF. CDR3 bases: TGTGCCAGCAGTGATCGGAGCACAGATACGCAGTATTTT.

The chain links TRBV6-2 or TRBV6-3 to TRBJ2-1, with TRBD2 matching over 14 bases. Unmatched junction bases numbered 5, after V lost 4 bases and J lost 6 bases. The CDR3 consists of 16 residues. The germline V gene has CDR1 MNHEY and CDR2 SVGEGT. The CDR3 protein is CASSSPGLAGVNEQFF. Here the CDR3 DNA reads TGTGCCAGCAGTTCCCCGGGACTAGCGGGAGTCAATGAGCAGTTCTTC.

This clone was recorded a few times. The gene calls are TRBV19 and TRBJ1-3; 7 positions agree with TRBD1. There are 15 residues in the CDR3. The V gene end was trimmed by 7 bases and the J gene end by 0 bases; junction bases not matched to a gene: 6. Germline lookup yields CDR1 LNHDA and CDR2 SQIVND (reference sequence). The CDR3 protein is CASTTTGPSGNTIYF. Here the CDR3 DNA reads TGTGCCAGTACCACGACAGGGCCCTCTGGAAACACCATATATTTT.

V usage is TRBV4-1 and J usage is TRBJ2-1; the match to TRBD2 covers 14 bases. The junction had 6 bases not matched to a gene; V was cut back by 0 bases and J by 8 bases. Germline values: CDR1 MGHRA, CDR2 YSYEKL. CDR3 length: 17 amino acids. DNA of the CDR3: TGCGCCAGCAGCCAAGAGGGGACTAGCGGGAGTAGGGATGAGCAGTTCTTC. Encoded protein: CASSQEGTSGSRDEQFF.

The rearrangement joins TRBV15 to TRBJ2-7; no reliable D call. The ends were cut back, 0 bases at V and 6 bases at J, with 12 bases in the middle. In germline, CDR1 is LNHNV, CDR2 YYDKDF (reference sequence). CDR3 size: 14 residues. The CDR3 reads CATSRDLAASEQYF. In nucleotides, the CDR3 is TGTGCCACCAGCAGAGATCTGGCCGCTAGCGAGCAGTACTTC.